Listed here is a single T cell receptor (beta chain). The multiple sclerosis control group consisted of treatment-naive patients whose relapsing-remitting disease, which was either stable or active, fulfilled revised McDonald criteria. After extraction with the RNeasy kit, about 0.45 to 1 ug of the RNA was reverse transcribed using random hexamers. Amplification of TCR beta CDR3 spanned 54 Vbeta and 13 Jbeta via immunoSEQ multiplex PCR. TCRdb recomputed calls from the immunoSEQ multiplex PCR reads with MiXCR, one row per CDR3 protein. The profile covers some 300,000 distinct CDR3 sequences, with 85% appearing a single time and roughly 0.21% taken by the ten largest. The data derive from a study of CD8 T cells in Susac syndrome. The CDR3 totals 15 residues.

Sequencing used CD8+ T cells from PBMCs. This receptor was identified in a human donor with multiple sclerosis. V gene TRBV21-1 combines with J gene TRBJ1-1; TRBD1, the D gene given by the table, was not confirmed from the DNA. TRBV21-1 is tagged as a pseudogene. The CDR3 is CASRPQGWTNTEAFF. DNA for the CDR3: TGTGCCAGCAGGCCACAGGGATGGACGAACACTGAAGCTTTCTTT.